Following are 8 T cell receptor beta chains from one sample sequenced in a study of beta chain features in type 1 diabetes. General study findings and limits: Significant though moderate, a shortening of TCRB CDR3s appeared in all four CD4+ subsets of Type 1 diabetes patients.

Their recognized antigens are unknown. Isolated RNA was reverse transcribed in full, so expressed TCRB transcripts were sequenced. TCRdb's copy holds only in-frame clones and misses some; the assay was immunoSEQ multiplex PCR. The sample lists a few hundred thousand clones; roughly 12% were seen once. Specimen: naive CD4+ T cells from blood. The receptors here all came from a woman under 30 with type 1 diabetes.

The V and J genes are TRBV4-3 and TRBJ2-1, with D perhaps matching TRBD2 (6 bases). Germline values: CDR1 LGHNA, CDR2 YSLEER. CDR3 size: 14 residues. Trimming left V 2 bases short and J 7 bases short, with 12 bases between. CDR3 protein: CASSQPAAGNEQFF. The CDR3 nucleotides read TGCGCCAGCAGCCAACCGGCGGCGGGAAATGAGCAGTTCTTC.

J is TRBJ2-7 and V is TRBV27; TRBD2 matches 7 bases. Trimming at V came to 1 base and at J to 4 bases, leaving 4 bases not matched to a gene. The CDR3 length is 14 residues. Germline values: CDR1 MNHEY, CDR2 SMNVEV (reference sequence). The CDR3 loop is CASSLYGRSYEQYF. DNA of the CDR3: TGTGCCAGCAGTTTATACGGGAGGAGTTACGAGCAGTACTTC.

This clone was counted between two and nine times. The genes are TRBV28 and TRBJ2-1, with 8 bases aligning to TRBD1. There are 14 residues in the CDR3. CDR1 is MDHEN, CDR2 SYDVKM, per germline. The V segment lost 2 bases and the J segment 6 bases; nucleotides outside the gene matches: 3. The CDR3 loop is CASSLGTGLNEQFF. CDR3 nucleotide sequence: TGTGCCAGCAGTTTAGGGACAGGCCTCAATGAGCAGTTCTTC. The complete variable domain, with remaining parts taken from reference TRBV28 and TRBJ2-1, reads DVKVTQSSRYLVKRTGEKVFLECVQDMDHENMFWYRQDPGLGLRLIYFSYDVKMKEKGDIPEGYSVSREKKERFSLILESASTNQTSMYLCASSLGTGLNEQFFGPGTRLTVL.

The chain carries TRBV2 and TRBJ1-1; 9 nucleotides align to TRBD1. Per germline, CDR1 SNHLY and CDR2 FYNNEI. V was pared by 6 bases and J by 5 bases, with 10 bases of the junction left unmatched. The CDR3 contains 15 residues. CDR3 nucleotide sequence: TGTGCCAGCAGAATTCCCGGGACAGGGAAAACTGAAGCTTTCTTT. Amino acid sequence: CASRIPGTGKTEAFF.

The V gene is TRBV2, the J gene TRBJ2-7; TRBD1 might be the D (5 bases). Germline V gene sequence: CDR1 SNHLY, CDR2 FYNNEI. This CDR3 comprises 13 residues. Trimming stripped 6 bases from V and 6 bases from J, with 15 bases between. CDR3 DNA: TGTGCCAGCAGCTCCTTTAGGGGCCCCGAGCAGTACTTC. It specifies CASSSFRGPEQYF.

This chain joins TRBV6-1 and TRBJ2-5, with unresolved D. This CDR3 is built from 12 residues. With 7 bases removed from V and 7 bases from J, the gap between germline ends came to 13 bases. Germline assignment: CDR1 MNHNS and CDR2 SASEGT. The CDR3, as DNA: TGTGCCAGCACCGGGTGGAGTGGGACCCAGTACTTC. Translation: CASTGWSGTQYF.

The chain combines TRBV12-2 with TRBJ1-1; TRBD1 was called by the table and not checked on the DNA. TRBV12-2 is recorded as a pseudogene. This CDR3 contains 13 residues. CDR3 sequence reads: CASRLVDRAEAFF. CDR3 DNA sequence: TGTGCAAGTCGCTTAGTGGACAGGGCTGAGGCTTTCTTT.

The chain uses TRBV7-9 and TRBJ2-2; 7 bases fit TRBD2. V lost 5 bases and J lost 7; bases outside the gene matches: 7. This CDR3 spans 14 amino acids. Germline CDR1 SEHNR, CDR2 FQNEAQ (reference sequence). As DNA, the CDR3 is TGTGCCAGCAGCCCTAGGGCGGGAGACGGGGAGCTGTTTTTT. Encoded protein: CASSPRAGDGELFF.